This T cell receptor (beta chain) stems from a study of T cell changes during pregnancy in multiple sclerosis. CDR3 size: 14 residues. Germline V gene sequence: CDR1 MDHEN, CDR2 SYDVKM. V was pared by 6 bases and J by 5 bases, with 4 bases of the junction left unmatched. Assay: immunoSEQ multiplex PCR; the TCRdb copy retains only in-frame clones and omits some. This table has over 80,000 clones, roughly nine tenths appearing once. This clonotype was sampled from a female donor in good health, enrolled as a control in a pregnancy study. This chain uses TRBV28 with TRBJ1-6; 7 bases match TRBD1. The specimen was peripheral blood, collected in the second trimester of pregnancy. Written as DNA, the CDR3 is TGTGCCAGCAGCAACAGGGGACATAATTCACCCCTCCACTTT. Translating gives CASSNRGHNSPLHF.